This TCR beta chain was retrieved from a study of beta chain features in type 1 diabetes (dated by TCRdb to 2016 to 2019). In terms of the full investigation: Mean age, gender distribution, total cell number and subset yield did not differ between patients and healthy donors. In the study, recently diagnosed type 1 diabetes patients and matched healthy donors were compared on the TCRB repertoires of their sorted circulating CD4+ T cell subsets. A total of 90 million to 130 million sorted cells were examined across all samples, and a strong correlation was observed between cell number per subset and RNA yield. Regulatory and stem cell-like memory subsets were isolated from only 8 patients and roughly eight healthy donors, whereas naive and central memory subsets came from all 28 donors.

From each donor, a single peripheral blood sample of 95 to 150 mL on average was drawn into heparinised tubes. A BD FACSAria II was used to sort naive, central memory, regulatory and stem cell-like memory CD4+ T cells with a panel that included CD45RO, CCR7, CD25, CD127, CD95 and CD27. Every sorted population had a purity above 95%. PBMCs were isolated right away by Lymphoprep density gradient centrifugation and were stained directly, without culture. Samples were stained and sorted in pairs, with one healthy donor and one patient per experiment, so that batch effects were minimized. The entire isolated RNA was reverse transcribed using the High Capacity cDNA Reverse Transcription Kit, and thus expressed TCRB transcripts were sequenced. Naive, central memory and regulatory T cell samples underwent deep immunoSEQ sequencing, averaging roughly 3.5 million total reads per sample. Sorted cells were lysed in RLT buffer, and RNA was extracted using DNase-treated RNeasy Micro or Mini kits according to cell number. To prevent cross-contamination, every cell subset was processed on its own, while patient and healthy donor samples were processed together. The immunoSEQ multiplex PCR was used to amplify TCRB sequences from cDNA, generating 87-bp fragments that spanned the CDR3 region. Sequencing of the amplicons was done on the Illumina HiSeq platform. In the source study's methods: PCR bias was corrected computationally using synthetic template baselines, and reads within Hamming distance 2 were collapsed, with unmergeable singletons discarded. Reads were aligned against IMGT to assign V, D and J genes, CDR3 length and insertions or deletions at six rearrangement sites. Within each subset, clonotype counts were normalized to sorted cell number, after which true diversity and Gini coefficients were computed with the tcR R package. Repertoire sharing was quantified using the overlap coefficient calculated on TCRB nucleotide sequences. TCRdb took over this immuneACCESS table, retaining in-frame rearrangements with V and J assigned. Such tables are incomplete; in checked studies, under half of the missing clones stem from an unresolved V gene, and the remainder is unexplained. V and J calls and clone size are those listed in that table; D and trimming were worked out from the DNA. This sample is represented by about 210,000 clones; 11% of them were singletons. Approximately 1.4% of the sample is taken by the ten largest.

Note on this clone: The specificity of this receptor is unknown. Base-call qualities are not available, and no considerably larger clone is one nucleotide away.

Per the germline V gene, SNHLY is the CDR1 and FYNNEI is the CDR2. Spanning cysteine to phenylalanine, the CDR3 consists of 13 amino acids. Of the read, only the CDR3 DNA is kept; its 39 bases are in frame from base 1. V lost 4 bases and J lost 7 bases; the stretch between them is 14 bases long. Results and caveats for the whole study, not just this receptor: Shorter templates might be favored by PCR, yet because patient and control samples were amplified and corrected together, any such skew would affect both groups equally. Because cDNA was sequenced instead of genomic DNA, activated cells with high expression could be over-represented, although the groups did not differ in activation or CD3 levels. Fewer insertions and more nucleotide deletions at VDJ recombination sites were observed in patients with type 1 diabetes, implying thymic rearrangement abnormalities. Naive, central memory and regulatory TCRB repertoires appeared to be more similar among patients than among healthy donors. Because the HLA sub-analyses included only small numbers of individuals, any influence of HLA type on TCRB rearrangement was left unresolved. A moderate but significant shortening of TCRB CDR3 length was observed in type 1 diabetes patients in all four CD4+ subsets.

The rearranged segments are TRBV2 and TRBJ2-7, and possibly TRBD2, on 5 matching bases. The specimen was central memory CD4+ T cells from blood. The origin of this receptor is a man younger than 30 in good health. The CDR3 region has the sequence CASSVYPRGEQYF. The bases are TGTGCCAGCAGTGTGTACCCCCGGGGAGAGCAGTACTTC.